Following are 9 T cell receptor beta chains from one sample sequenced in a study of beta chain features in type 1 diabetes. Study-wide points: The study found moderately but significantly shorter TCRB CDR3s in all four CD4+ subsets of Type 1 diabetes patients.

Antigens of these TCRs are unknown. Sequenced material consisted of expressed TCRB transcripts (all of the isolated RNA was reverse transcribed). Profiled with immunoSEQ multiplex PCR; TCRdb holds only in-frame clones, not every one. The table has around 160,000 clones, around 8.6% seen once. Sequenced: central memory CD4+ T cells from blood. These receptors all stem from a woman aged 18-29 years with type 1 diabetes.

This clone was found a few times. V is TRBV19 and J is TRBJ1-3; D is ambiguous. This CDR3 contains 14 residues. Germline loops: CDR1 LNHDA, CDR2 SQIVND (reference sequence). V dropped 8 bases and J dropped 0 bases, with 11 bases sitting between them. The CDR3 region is CASQLLSSGNTIYF. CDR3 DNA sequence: TGTGCCAGTCAACTTTTGTCCTCTGGAAACACCATATATTTT.

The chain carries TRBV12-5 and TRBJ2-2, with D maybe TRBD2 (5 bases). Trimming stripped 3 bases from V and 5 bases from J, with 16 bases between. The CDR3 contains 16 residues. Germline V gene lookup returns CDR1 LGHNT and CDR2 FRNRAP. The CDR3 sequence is CASGFARERRTGELFF. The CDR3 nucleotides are TGTGCTAGTGGTTTCGCCCGGGAACGAAGGACCGGGGAGCTGTTTTTT.

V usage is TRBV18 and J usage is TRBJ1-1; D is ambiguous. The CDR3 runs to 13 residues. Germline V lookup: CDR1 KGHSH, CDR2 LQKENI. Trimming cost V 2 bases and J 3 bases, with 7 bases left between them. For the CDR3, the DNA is TGTGCCAGCTCACCAGCCGGGTACACTGAAGCTTTCTTT. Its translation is CASSPAGYTEAFF.

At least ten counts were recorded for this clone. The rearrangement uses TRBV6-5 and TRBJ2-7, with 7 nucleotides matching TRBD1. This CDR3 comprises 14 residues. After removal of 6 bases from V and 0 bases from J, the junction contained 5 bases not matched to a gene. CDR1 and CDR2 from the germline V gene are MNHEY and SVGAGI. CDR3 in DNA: TGTGCCAGCAGGCGTGGACAGGCCTCCTACGAGCAGTACTTC. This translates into CASRRGQASYEQYF.

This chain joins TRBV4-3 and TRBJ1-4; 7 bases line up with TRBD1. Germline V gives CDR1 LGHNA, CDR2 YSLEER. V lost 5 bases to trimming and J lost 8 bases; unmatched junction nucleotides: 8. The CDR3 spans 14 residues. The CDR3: CASSSGTVEEKLFF. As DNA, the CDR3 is TGCGCCAGCAGCTCCGGGACAGTCGAGGAAAAACTGTTTTTT.

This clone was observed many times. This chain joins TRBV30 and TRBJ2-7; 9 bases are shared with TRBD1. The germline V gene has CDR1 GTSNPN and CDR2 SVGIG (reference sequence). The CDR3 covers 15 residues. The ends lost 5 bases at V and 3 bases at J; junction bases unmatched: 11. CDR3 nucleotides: TGTGCCTGGGGGGGACAGGGCGTCCCCGGCTACGAGCAGTACTTC. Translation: CAWGGQGVPGYEQYF.

CDR3 protein: CASSQESSGLTYEQYF. CDR3 sequence (DNA): TGCGCCAGCAGCCAAGAGTCCTCGGGATTGACGTACGAGCAGTACTTC. V is TRBV4-1 and J is TRBJ2-7; tentatively, D is TRBD2 (5 bases). V dropped 0 bases and J dropped 4 bases, with 16 bases sitting between them. The CDR3 contains 16 residues. CDR1 is MGHRA, CDR2 YSYEKL, per germline.

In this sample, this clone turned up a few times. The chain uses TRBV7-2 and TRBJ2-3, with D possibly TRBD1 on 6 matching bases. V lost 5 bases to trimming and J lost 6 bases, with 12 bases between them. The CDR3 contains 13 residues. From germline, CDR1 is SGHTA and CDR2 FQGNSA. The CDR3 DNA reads TGTGCCAGCAGCCAGAACCAGGGGGATACGCAGTATTTT. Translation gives CASSQNQGDTQYF. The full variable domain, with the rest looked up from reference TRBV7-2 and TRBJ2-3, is GAGVSQSPSNKVTEKGKDVELRCDPISGHTALYWYRQSLGQGLEFLIYFQGNSAPDKSGLPSDRFSAERTGGSVSTLTIQRTQQEDSAVYLCASSQNQGDTQYFGPGTRLTVL.

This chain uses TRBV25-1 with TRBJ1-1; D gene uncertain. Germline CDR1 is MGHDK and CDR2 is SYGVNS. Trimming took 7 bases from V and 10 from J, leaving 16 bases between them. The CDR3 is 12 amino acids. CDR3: CASTQPEGTAFF. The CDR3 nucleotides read TGTGCCAGCACTCAACCGGAGGGTACAGCTTTCTTT. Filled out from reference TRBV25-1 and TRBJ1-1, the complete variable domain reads EADIYQTPRYLVIGTGKKITLECSQTMGHDKMYWYQQDPGMELHLIHYSYGVNSTEKGDLSSESTVSRIRTEHFPLTLESARPSHTSQYLCASTQPEGTAFFGQGTRLTVV.